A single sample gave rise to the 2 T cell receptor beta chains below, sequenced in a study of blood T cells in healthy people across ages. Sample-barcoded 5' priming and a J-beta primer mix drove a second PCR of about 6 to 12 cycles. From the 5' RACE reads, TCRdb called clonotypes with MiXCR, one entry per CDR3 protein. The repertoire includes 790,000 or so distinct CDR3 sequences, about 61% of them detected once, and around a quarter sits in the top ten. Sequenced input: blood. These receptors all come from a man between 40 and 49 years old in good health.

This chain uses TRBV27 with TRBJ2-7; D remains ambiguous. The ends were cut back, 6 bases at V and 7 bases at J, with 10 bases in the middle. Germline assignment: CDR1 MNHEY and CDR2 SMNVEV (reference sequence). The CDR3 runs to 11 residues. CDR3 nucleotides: TGTGCCAGCAGATGGGGTGGAGAGCAGTACTTC. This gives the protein CASRWGGEQYF.

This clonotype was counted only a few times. CDR3 loop: CSVRTGIYEQYF. CDR3 coding DNA: TGCAGCGTCCGGACGGGGATCTACGAGCAGTACTTC. The chain has TRBV29-1 and TRBJ2-7, with D perhaps matching TRBD2 (5 bases). V lost 6 bases to trimming and J lost 3 bases, with 12 bases between them. The germline gives CDR1 SQVTM, CDR2 ANQGSEA. The CDR3 covers 12 residues.